Below, 20 T cell receptor beta chains from the same sample are listed, as sequenced in a study of identical twins. TCRdb ran MiXCR on the 5' RACE reads and lists one entry per CDR3 protein. The sample includes 200,000 to 300,000 distinct CDR3 sequences, approximately 8% of them seen just once. This sample was also put to use in a study of yellow fever vaccine responses in identical twins.

Material: CD8+ T cells sorted from blood. The origin of the receptors is a woman under 30 in good health.

The chain combines TRBV3-1 with TRBJ2-1; D may be TRBD2 (5 bases). The V gene's germline CDR1 is LGHDT and CDR2 YNNKEL (reference sequence). The V end was cut by 0 bases, the J end by 9 bases, with 15 bases between. This CDR3 is 15 amino acids long. CDR3 coding DNA: TGTGCCAGCAGCCAAGATTCGGGGTTCCCCCTTGAGCAGTTCTTC. Residues: CASSQDSGFPLEQFF.

The sample holds many counts of this clonotype. The chain couples TRBV12-3 or TRBV12-4 to TRBJ1-3, with D unresolved. Trimming took off 7 bases at V and 0 bases at J, with 10 bases between the two ends. The CDR3 has 14 amino acids. The CDR3 is CASISGPSGNTIYF. For the CDR3, the DNA is TGTGCCAGCATCTCAGGACCCTCTGGAAACACCATATATTTT.

The genes are TRBV7-6 and TRBJ2-7; D is unclear. CDR1 and CDR2 (germline): SGHVS, FNYEAQ. The CDR3 sequence is 13 residues long. V was shortened by 5 bases and J by 1 base, with 9 bases between the two germline ends. This CDR3 reads CASSPWASYEQYF. CDR3 nucleotide sequence: TGTGCCAGCAGCCCTTGGGCTTCCTACGAGCAGTACTTC.

The rearrangement joins TRBV10-2 to TRBJ2-7, with D possibly being TRBD2 (5 bases). Germline-derived CDR1 and CDR2 are WSHSY and SAAADI. The CDR3 consists of 14 residues. Trimming took off 6 bases at V and 1 base at J, with 13 bases between the two ends. The CDR3 sequence: CASRSGEKSYEQYF. The CDR3 region has the DNA TGCGCCAGCAGATCCGGGGAAAAGTCCTACGAGCAGTACTTC.

This clonotype was counted between two and nine times. The CDR3 protein is CASTQWGLWGSADTQYF. Written as DNA, the CDR3 is TGTGCCAGCACCCAATGGGGGTTGTGGGGCAGCGCAGATACGCAGTATTTT. The V and J genes are TRBV2 and TRBJ2-3, with D perhaps matching TRBD1 or TRBD2 (5 bases each). The V gene's germline CDR1 is SNHLY and CDR2 FYNNEI. V was shortened by 7 bases and J by 4 bases, with 24 bases between the two germline ends. This CDR3 is 17 amino acids long.

This clonotype was recorded a few times. This chain links TRBV20-1 with TRBJ2-6; 9 bases are shared with TRBD1. CDR3 size: 18 residues. V was clipped by 2 bases and J by 0 bases; unmatched bases: 8. CDR1 DFQATT and CDR2 SNEGSKA come from the germline V gene (reference sequence). CDR3 in amino acids: CSARFRDRVSSGANVLTF. The CDR3 nucleotides are TGCAGTGCTAGATTTAGGGACAGGGTCTCCTCTGGGGCCAACGTCCTGACTTTC.

This clonotype was picked up a small number of times. Likely a read error: the CDR3 ends without its conserved phenylalanine or tryptophan. The rearrangement joins TRBV20-1 to TRBJ2-1, with 9 bases that match TRBD2. CDR1 is DFQATT, CDR2 SNEGSKA, per germline (reference sequence). J was trimmed by 0 bases and V by 6 bases; bases with no gene match: 15. The CDR3 loop spans 18 amino acids. The CDR3 DNA is TGCAGTGCCAACGCCTATGCGGGAGGGTCGAGCTCCTACAATGAGCAGTTCCTC. It specifies CSANAYAGGSSSYNEQFL.

This clonotype was seen a few times. V and J are TRBV2 and TRBJ2-7, with 9 bases identical to TRBD2. CDR3 length: 16 amino acids. Germline trimming cut 1 base from V and 5 bases from J; bases unmatched to any gene: 9. CDR1 and CDR2 from the germline V gene are SNHLY and FYNNEI. This CDR3 reads CASSEVGREGVNEQYF. The CDR3, as DNA: TGTGCCAGCAGTGAAGTTGGGCGGGAGGGCGTCAACGAGCAGTACTTC.

There are a few counts of this clonotype. The J gene is TRBJ2-3, the V gene TRBV3-1; 9 nucleotides agree with TRBD2. This CDR3 region has 16 residues. With 1 base clipped from V and 2 bases from J, the junction kept 4 bases outside the gene matches. Germline V gene lookup returns CDR1 LGHDT and CDR2 YNNKEL (reference sequence). The CDR3 loop reads CASSQAGGGDTDTQYF. The CDR3 bases are TGTGCCAGCAGCCAAGCGGGCGGGGGGGACACAGATACGCAGTATTTT.

This clonotype has more than one count but fewer than ten. This chain uses TRBV7-9 with TRBJ2-5; D could derive from TRBD1 or TRBD2 (5 bases each). This CDR3 has 13 amino acids. Germline V lookup: CDR1 SEHNR, CDR2 FQNEAQ (reference sequence). V was cut by 5 bases and J by 6 bases, with 13 bases left in between. The CDR3 DNA reads TGTGCCAGCAGCATATATCGGGGCAAGACCCAGTACTTC. Residues: CASSIYRGKTQYF.

Only a few counts were recorded for this clonotype. The chain links TRBV3-1 to TRBJ2-2, with 8 bases that match TRBD2. The CDR3 loop spans 18 amino acids. CDR1 is LGHDT and CDR2 is YNNKEL in the germline V gene (reference sequence). V lost 3 bases and J lost 0; bases outside the gene matches: 9. The CDR3 is CASSHWVAGLANTGELFF. CDR3 nucleotide sequence: TGTGCCAGCAGCCACTGGGTAGCGGGACTCGCGAACACCGGGGAGCTGTTTTTT.

In its sample, this clonotype was seen a few times. The gene calls are TRBV20-1 and TRBJ2-6; D gene unclear. Germline CDR1 is DFQATT and CDR2 is SNEGSKA (reference sequence). V gave up 0 bases and J gave up 0 bases, with 24 bases separating them. The CDR3 spans 21 residues. The CDR3 reads CSARDFLRVTAVNSGANVLTF. CDR3 nucleotides: TGCAGTGCTAGAGATTTTCTGCGAGTTACAGCAGTTAACTCTGGGGCCAACGTCCTGACTTTC.

This clonotype showed up just a few times. J is TRBJ2-7 and V is TRBV6-1; 10 nucleotides match TRBD2. CDR1 and CDR2 (germline): MNHNS, SASEGT. The V segment lost 5 bases and the J segment 5 bases; nucleotides outside the gene matches: 6. This CDR3 contains 14 residues. The CDR3 reads CASSKREGRDEQYF. CDR3 bases: TGTGCCAGCAGTAAGCGGGAGGGCCGGGACGAGCAGTACTTC.

There are a few counts of this clonotype. V and J are TRBV7-9 and TRBJ2-2; 7 positions match TRBD2. Per germline, CDR1 SEHNR and CDR2 FQNEAQ (reference sequence). This CDR3 has 15 residues. With V trimmed by 4 bases and J by 4 bases, 6 bases remained unmatched. As DNA, the CDR3 is TGTGCCAGCAGCTCACCTAGCGGAAGCACCGGGGAGCTGTTTTTT. Translating gives CASSSPSGSTGELFF.

This clonotype was counted a few times. The V call is TRBV20-1, the J call TRBJ2-7, with 7 bases identical to TRBD1. Germline CDR1 DFQATT, CDR2 SNEGSKA (reference sequence). V shed 0 bases and J 2 bases; nucleotides not matched to a gene: 10. This CDR3 is built from 16 residues. CDR3 nucleotides: TGCAGTGCTAGAGATTCGGTTTGGGACAGCACCTACGAGCAGTACGTC. Protein: CSARDSVWDSTYEQYV.

J is TRBJ2-1 and V is TRBV2; D is perhaps TRBD2 (7 bases). CDR3 length: 15 residues. Per germline, CDR1 SNHLY and CDR2 FYNNEI. V lost 8 bases, J lost 8 bases, and 22 bases lay in between. Here the CDR3 reads CASVVGAGVVHEQFF. CDR3 nucleotides: TGTGCCAGCGTGGTGGGGGCGGGAGTGGTGCATGAGCAGTTCTTC.

This chain joins TRBV2 and TRBJ2-7; D unresolved. Trimming removed 3 bases from V and 2 bases from J, with 11 bases in between. CDR3 size: 14 residues. Germline V lookup: CDR1 SNHLY, CDR2 FYNNEI. The CDR3 coding sequence is TGTGCCAGCAGTGAGGGTTGGAAGACCTACGAGCAGTACGTC. This gives the protein CASSEGWKTYEQYV.

This clonotype appeared many times. The chain recombines TRBV20-1 with TRBJ2-1; 7 bases align to TRBD2. The CDR3 is 14 amino acids. Losses at the gene ends were 6 bases for V and 7 bases for J; bases not matched to a gene: 12. Germline assignment: CDR1 DFQATT and CDR2 SNEGSKA (reference sequence). The CDR3 bases are TGCAGTGCCCCCTCCGCCGGGAGGAGGAATGAGCAGTTCTTC. Translated, it gives CSAPSAGRRNEQFF.

This clonotype was picked up many times. V is TRBV12-3 or TRBV12-4 and J is TRBJ2-1; possible D gene TRBD1, 6 bases. The V and J ends lost 7 bases and 7 bases respectively, with 17 bases between them. This CDR3 has 14 amino acids. The DNA of the CDR3 is TGTGCCAGCACTTTTGGGGGCGAGGGGAATGAGCAGTTCTTC. This encodes CASTFGGEGNEQFF.

The sample holds a few counts of this clonotype. This chain uses TRBV6-1 with TRBJ2-3; TRBD2 matches at 11 bases. J lost 5 bases, V lost 5 bases, and 6 bases had no gene match. Germline V gene lookup returns CDR1 MNHNS and CDR2 SASEGT. This CDR3 spans 15 amino acids. CDR3 sequence: CASSNSGGALDTQYF. CDR3 DNA sequence: TGTGCCAGCAGTAATAGCGGGGGGGCCTTAGATACGCAGTATTTT.